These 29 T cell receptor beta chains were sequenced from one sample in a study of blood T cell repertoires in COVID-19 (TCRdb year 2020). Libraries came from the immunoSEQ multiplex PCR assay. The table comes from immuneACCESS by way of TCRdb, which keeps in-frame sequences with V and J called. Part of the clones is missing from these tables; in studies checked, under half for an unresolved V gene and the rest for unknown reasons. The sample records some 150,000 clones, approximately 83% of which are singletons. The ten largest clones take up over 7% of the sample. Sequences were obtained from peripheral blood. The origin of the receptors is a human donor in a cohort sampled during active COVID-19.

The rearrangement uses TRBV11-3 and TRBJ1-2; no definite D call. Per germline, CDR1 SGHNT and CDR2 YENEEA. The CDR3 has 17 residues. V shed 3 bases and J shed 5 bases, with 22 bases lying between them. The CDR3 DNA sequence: TGTGCCAGCAGCTTCCCGACAAACATTGGGTATGGGTATGGCTACACCTTC. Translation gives CASSFPTNIGYGYGYTF.

CDR3 loop: CASSLAQGNTIYF. DNA for the CDR3: TGTGCCAGCAGCTTAGCCCAGGGAAACACCATATATTTT. The rearrangement uses TRBV7-2 and TRBJ1-3, with D unclear. The V end was cut by 0 bases, the J end by 4 bases, with 4 bases between. Germline V gene lookup returns CDR1 SGHTA and CDR2 FQGNSA. The CDR3 has 13 amino acids.

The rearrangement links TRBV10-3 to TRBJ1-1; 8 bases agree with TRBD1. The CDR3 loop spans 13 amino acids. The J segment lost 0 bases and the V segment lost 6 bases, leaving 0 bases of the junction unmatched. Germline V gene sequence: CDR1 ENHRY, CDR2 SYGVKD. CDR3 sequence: CAIRQGVNTEAFF. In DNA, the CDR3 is TGTGCCATCAGACAGGGGGTGAACACTGAAGCTTTCTTT.

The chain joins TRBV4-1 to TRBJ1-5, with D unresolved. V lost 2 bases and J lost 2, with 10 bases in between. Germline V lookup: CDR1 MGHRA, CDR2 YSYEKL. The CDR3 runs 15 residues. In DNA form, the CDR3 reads TGCGCCAGCAGCCAAACGGGTAAACGCAATCAGCCCCAGCATTTT. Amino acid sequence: CASSQTGKRNQPQHF.

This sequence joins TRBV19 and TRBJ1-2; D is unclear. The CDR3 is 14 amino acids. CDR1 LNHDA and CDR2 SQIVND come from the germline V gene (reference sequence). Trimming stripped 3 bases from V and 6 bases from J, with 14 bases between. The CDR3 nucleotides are TGTGCCAGTAGTATCGGGAGGTGGTTTGATGGCTACACCTTC. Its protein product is CASSIGRWFDGYTF. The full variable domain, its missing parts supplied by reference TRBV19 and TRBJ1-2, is DGGITQSPKYLFRKEGQNVTLSCEQNLNHDAMYWYRQDPGQGLRLIYYSQIVNDFQKGDIAEGYSVSREKKESFPLTVTSAQKNPTAFYLCASSIGRWFDGYTFGSGTRLTVV.

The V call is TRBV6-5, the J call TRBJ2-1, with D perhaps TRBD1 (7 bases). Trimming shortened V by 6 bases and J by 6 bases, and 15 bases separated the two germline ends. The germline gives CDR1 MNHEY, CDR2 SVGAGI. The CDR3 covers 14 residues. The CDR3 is CASRVQGGSNEQFF. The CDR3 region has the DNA TGTGCCAGCAGGGTGCAGGGGGGTTCCAATGAGCAGTTCTTC.

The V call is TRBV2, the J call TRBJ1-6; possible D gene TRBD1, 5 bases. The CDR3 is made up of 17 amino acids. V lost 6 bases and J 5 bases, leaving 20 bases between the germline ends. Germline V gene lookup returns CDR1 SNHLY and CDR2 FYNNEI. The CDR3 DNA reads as TGTGCCAGCAGACGACACGGCGCTTCCAGGGATAATTCACCCCTCCACTTT. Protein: CASRRHGASRDNSPLHF.

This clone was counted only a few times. CDR3 DNA sequence: TGTGCCAGCAGCCCCTTAGCGGGGGGGCTGAGTGAGCAGTTCTTC. Translated, it gives CASSPLAGGLSEQFF. The chain is built from TRBV6-6 and TRBJ2-1; 11 bases line up with TRBD2. Germline V gene sequence: CDR1 MNHNY, CDR2 SVGAGI (reference sequence). The CDR3 runs to 15 residues. Trimming took 6 bases from V and 9 from J; bases not matched to a gene: 10.

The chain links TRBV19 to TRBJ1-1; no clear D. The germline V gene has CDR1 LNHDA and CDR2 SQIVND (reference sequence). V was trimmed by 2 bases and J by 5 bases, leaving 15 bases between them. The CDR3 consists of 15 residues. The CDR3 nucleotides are TGTGCCAGTAGTATACCGACTCAACAAGCGACTGAAGCTTTCTTT. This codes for CASSIPTQQATEAFF.

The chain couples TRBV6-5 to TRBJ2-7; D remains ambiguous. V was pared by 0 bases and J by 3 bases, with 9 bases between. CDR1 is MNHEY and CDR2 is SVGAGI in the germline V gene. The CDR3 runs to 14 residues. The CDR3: CASSYSPDNYEQYF. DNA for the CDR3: TGTGCCAGCAGTTACTCCCCAGATAACTACGAGCAGTACTTC.

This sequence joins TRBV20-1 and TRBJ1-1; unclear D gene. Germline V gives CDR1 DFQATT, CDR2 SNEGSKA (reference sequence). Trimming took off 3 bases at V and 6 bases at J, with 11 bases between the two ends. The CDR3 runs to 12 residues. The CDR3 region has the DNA TGCAGTGCTAGTTCCGTGGGAGCTGAAGCTTTCTTT. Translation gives CSASSVGAEAFF.

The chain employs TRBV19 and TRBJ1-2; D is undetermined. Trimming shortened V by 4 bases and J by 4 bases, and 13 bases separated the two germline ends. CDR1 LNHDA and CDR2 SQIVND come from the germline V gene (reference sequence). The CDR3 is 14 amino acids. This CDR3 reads CASSTEESVYGYTF. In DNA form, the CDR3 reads TGTGCCAGTAGTACTGAGGAAAGCGTCTATGGCTACACCTTC.

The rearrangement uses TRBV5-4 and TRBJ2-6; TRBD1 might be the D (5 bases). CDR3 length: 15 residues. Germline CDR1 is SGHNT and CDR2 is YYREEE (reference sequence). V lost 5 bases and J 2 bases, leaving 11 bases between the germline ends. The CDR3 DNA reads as TGTGCCAGCAGGGGGAACAGGCCTGGGGCCAACGTCCTGACTTTC. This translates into CASRGNRPGANVLTF.

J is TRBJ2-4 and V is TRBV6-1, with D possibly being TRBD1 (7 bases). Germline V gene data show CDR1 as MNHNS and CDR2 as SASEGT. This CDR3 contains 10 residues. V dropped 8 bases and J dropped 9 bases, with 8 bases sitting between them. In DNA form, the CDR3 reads TGTGCCAGCCAGGGGGGCATTCAGTACTTC. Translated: CASQGGIQYF.

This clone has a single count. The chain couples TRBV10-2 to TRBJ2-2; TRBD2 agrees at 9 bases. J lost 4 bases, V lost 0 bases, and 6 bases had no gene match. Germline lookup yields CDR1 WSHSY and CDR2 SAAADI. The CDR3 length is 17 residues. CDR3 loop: CASSESGLAGSTGELFF. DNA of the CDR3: TGCGCCAGCAGTGAGTCCGGGCTAGCGGGGTCCACCGGGGAGCTGTTTTTT.

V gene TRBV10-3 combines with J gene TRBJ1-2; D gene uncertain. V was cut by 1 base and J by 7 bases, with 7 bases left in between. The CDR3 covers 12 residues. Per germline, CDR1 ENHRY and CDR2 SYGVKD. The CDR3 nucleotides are TGTGCCATCAGTGAGTGGGCAGGTGGCTACACCTTC. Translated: CAISEWAGGYTF.

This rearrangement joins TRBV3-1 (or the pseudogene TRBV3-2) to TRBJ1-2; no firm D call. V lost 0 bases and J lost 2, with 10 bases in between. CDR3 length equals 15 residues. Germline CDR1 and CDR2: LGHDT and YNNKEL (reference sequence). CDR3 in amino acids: CASSQDFKQNYGYTF. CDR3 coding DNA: TGTGCCAGCAGCCAAGATTTTAAGCAAAACTATGGCTACACCTTC.

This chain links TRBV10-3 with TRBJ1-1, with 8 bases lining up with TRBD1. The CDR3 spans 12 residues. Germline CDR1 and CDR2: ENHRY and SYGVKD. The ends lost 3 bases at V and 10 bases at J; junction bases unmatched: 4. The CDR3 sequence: CAISDDDRGAFF. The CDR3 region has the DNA TGTGCCATCAGTGATGATGACAGGGGAGCTTTCTTT.

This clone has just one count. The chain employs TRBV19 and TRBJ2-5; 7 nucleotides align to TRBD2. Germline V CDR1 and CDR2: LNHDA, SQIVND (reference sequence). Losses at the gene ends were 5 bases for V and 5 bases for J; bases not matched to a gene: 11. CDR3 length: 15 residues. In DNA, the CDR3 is TGTGCCAGTAGTCTGGGAATCGGGGGGAGCGAGACCCAGTACTTC. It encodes CASSLGIGGSETQYF.

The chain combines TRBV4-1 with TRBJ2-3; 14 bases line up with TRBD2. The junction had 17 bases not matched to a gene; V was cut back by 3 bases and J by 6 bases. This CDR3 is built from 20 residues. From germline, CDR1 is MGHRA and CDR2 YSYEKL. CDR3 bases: TGCGCCAGCAGCCAGCAGACTAGCGGGGGGGCATTATCCTCCCGGGATACGCAGTATTTT. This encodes CASSQQTSGGALSSRDTQYF.

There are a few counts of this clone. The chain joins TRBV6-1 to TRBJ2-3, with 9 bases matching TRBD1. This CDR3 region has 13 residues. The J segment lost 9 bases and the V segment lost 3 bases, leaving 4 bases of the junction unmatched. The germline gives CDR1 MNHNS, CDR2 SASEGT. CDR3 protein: CASSDHRGQTQYF. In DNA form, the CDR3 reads TGTGCCAGCAGTGATCACAGGGGGCAAACGCAGTATTTT.

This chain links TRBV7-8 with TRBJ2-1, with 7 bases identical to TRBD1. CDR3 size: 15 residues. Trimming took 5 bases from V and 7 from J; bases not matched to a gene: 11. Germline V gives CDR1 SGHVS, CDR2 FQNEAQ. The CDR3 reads CASSLRDRVFNEQFF. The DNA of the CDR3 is TGTGCCAGCAGCCTCCGGGACAGAGTGTTTAATGAGCAGTTCTTC.

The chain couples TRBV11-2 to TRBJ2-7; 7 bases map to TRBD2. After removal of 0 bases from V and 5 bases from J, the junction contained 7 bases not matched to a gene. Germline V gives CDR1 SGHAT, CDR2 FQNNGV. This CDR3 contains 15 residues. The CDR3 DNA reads TGTGCCAGCAGCTTAGAGGGACTAAAGGGTCACGAGCAGTACTTC. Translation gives CASSLEGLKGHEQYF.

The CDR3 here is CASSQVGAGYNEQFF. CDR3 sequence (DNA): TGCGCCAGCAGCCAAGTCGGCGCGGGGTACAATGAGCAGTTCTTC. The chain combines TRBV4-1 with TRBJ2-1; D is perhaps TRBD2 (6 bases). V lost 1 base, J lost 4 bases, and 11 bases lay in between. The CDR3 is 15 residues long. Germline V gives CDR1 MGHRA, CDR2 YSYEKL.

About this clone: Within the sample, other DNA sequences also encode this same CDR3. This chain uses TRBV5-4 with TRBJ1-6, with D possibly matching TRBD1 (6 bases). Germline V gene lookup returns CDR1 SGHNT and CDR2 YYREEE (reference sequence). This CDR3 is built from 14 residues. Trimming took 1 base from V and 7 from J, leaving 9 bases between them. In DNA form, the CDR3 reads TGTGCCAGCAGCTTGTCAGGGGCCAATTCACCCCTCCACTTT. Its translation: CASSLSGANSPLHF.

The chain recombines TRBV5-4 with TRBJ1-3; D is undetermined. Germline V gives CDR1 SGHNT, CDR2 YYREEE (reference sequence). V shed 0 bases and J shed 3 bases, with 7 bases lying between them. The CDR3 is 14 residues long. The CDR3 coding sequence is TGTGCCAGCAGCTTGGTCGGGAATGGAAACACCATATATTTT. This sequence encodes CASSLVGNGNTIYF.

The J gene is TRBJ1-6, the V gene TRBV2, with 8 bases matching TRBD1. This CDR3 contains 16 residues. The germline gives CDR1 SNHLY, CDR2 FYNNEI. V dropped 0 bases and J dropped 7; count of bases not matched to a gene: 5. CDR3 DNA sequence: TGTGCCAGCAGTGAAGCCCTGGACAGGGTAAATTCACCCCTCCACTTT. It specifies CASSEALDRVNSPLHF.

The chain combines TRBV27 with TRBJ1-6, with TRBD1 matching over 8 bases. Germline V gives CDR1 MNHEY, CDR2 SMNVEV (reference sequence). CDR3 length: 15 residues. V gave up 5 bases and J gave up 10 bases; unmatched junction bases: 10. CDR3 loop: CASSPEDRVGSPLHF. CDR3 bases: TGTGCCAGCAGTCCGGAGGACAGGGTTGGATCACCCCTCCACTTT.

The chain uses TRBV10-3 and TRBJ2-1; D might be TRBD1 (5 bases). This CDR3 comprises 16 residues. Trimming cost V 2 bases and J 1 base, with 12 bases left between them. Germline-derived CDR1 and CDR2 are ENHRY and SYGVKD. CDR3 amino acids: CAISERSAGSYNEQFF. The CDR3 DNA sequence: TGTGCCATCAGTGAGCGGTCGGCAGGGTCCTACAATGAGCAGTTCTTC.